Given below is one T cell receptor (beta chain) in context. Its antigen is not known. As for treatment: roughly 20 received Ad26.COV2.S at low or high dose, single or two shots; 5 received placebo; per-sample allocation not given. Each sample was drawn 63 days after the first injection (of vaccine or placebo). An Ad26 vector was used to express Wuhan-strain SARS-CoV-2 spike as the vaccine. Germline CDR1 is SNHLY and CDR2 is FYNNEI. The CDR3 is 15 residues long. Unmatched junction bases numbered 9, after V lost 6 bases and J lost 7 bases. This sample is part of a study of Ad26.COV2.S vaccination and SARS-CoV-2 variants. Study outcomes and limitations: Responses of T cells in total may have been underestimated by the TCR breadth and depth analyses. Vaccine and placebo recipients had comparable breadth of non-spike TCRs.

Method: immunoSEQ multiplex PCR; TCRdb's copy keeps in-frame clones and lacks some. The sample gives more than 300,000 clones, around 83% of which show up once; 1.5% to 2.5% is in the top ten. The gene calls are TRBV2 and TRBJ1-6; 7 positions agree with TRBD1. This clonotype was obtained from a person between 18 and 60 years old who received the Ad26.COV2.S COVID-19 vaccine or a placebo. This specimen consisted of peripheral blood, obtained in a trial of Ad26.COV2.S vaccine versus placebo. CDR3 bases: TGTGCCAGCAGCGACACGGGACAGCTAAATTCACCCCTCCACTTT. It specifies CASSDTGQLNSPLHF.